Listed here are 29 T cell receptor beta chains from one sample, sequenced in a study of blood T cell repertoires in COVID-19. Profiled with immunoSEQ multiplex PCR; TCRdb holds only in-frame clones, not every one. The sample consists of approximately 100,000 clones, under 85% of them appearing once. The sequenced sample was peripheral blood. All receptors come from a woman aged 55-70 years with acute or convalescent COVID-19.

J is TRBJ2-7 and V is TRBV6-5; TRBD1 might be the D (6 bases). Germline CDR1 reads MNHEY; CDR2 reads SVGAGI. The CDR3 has 13 amino acids. Deletions cut 5 bases from V and 3 bases from J, with 11 bases between. The CDR3 loop reads CASSPPTGYEQYF. The CDR3 nucleotides read TGTGCCAGCAGTCCCCCGACAGGCTACGAGCAGTACTTC.

The V call is TRBV11-2, the J call TRBJ1-1; D may be TRBD1 (5 bases). V was cut by 5 bases and J by 4 bases, with 11 bases left in between. The CDR3 extends over 13 amino acids. Germline CDR1 and CDR2: SGHAT and FQNNGV. CDR3 bases: TGTGCCAGCAGCAGAGTAGGGGTCACTGAAGCTTTCTTT. The encoded protein is CASSRVGVTEAFF.

This chain links TRBV18 with TRBJ2-3; TRBD2 is a possible D gene (5 bases). CDR3 size: 17 residues. Germline-derived CDR1 and CDR2 are KGHSH and LQKENI. V gave up 5 bases and J gave up 0 bases, with 18 bases separating them. The CDR3 region is CASSVQSPSGSTDTQYF. The CDR3 region has the DNA TGTGCCAGCTCAGTACAGAGCCCGAGCGGAAGCACAGATACGCAGTATTTT.

The chain uses TRBV7-8 and TRBJ1-1; no definite D call. The CDR3 loop spans 13 amino acids. The germline V and J ends were trimmed by 2 bases and 1 base, with 5 bases remaining between them. Per germline, CDR1 SGHVS and CDR2 FQNEAQ. In nucleotides, the CDR3 is TGTGCCAGCAGCTTATACGGGAACACTGAAGCTTTCTTT. This codes for CASSLYGNTEAFF.

V is TRBV19 and J is TRBJ1-2; 7 nucleotides line up with TRBD1. CDR1 is LNHDA and CDR2 is SQIVND in the germline V gene (reference sequence). V was pared by 6 bases and J by 0 bases, with 7 bases of the junction left unmatched. The CDR3 is made up of 15 amino acids. As DNA, the CDR3 is TGTGCCAGTAGCGTAACAGGGGTTTCTAACTATGGCTACACCTTC. Residues: CASSVTGVSNYGYTF.

J is TRBJ1-1 and V is TRBV11-2; a possible D gene is TRBD1 (5 bases). V was trimmed by 5 bases and J by 0 bases, leaving 10 bases between them. The length of the CDR3 is 14 residues. Germline V gene lookup returns CDR1 SGHAT and CDR2 FQNNGV. In DNA, the CDR3 is TGTGCCAGCAGCCCCAGACAGATGAACACTGAAGCTTTCTTT. Translation: CASSPRQMNTEAFF.

The chain joins TRBV6-1 to TRBJ2-2; 7 nucleotides line up with TRBD1. Trimming removed 0 bases from V and 6 bases from J; junction bases left unmatched: 13. The CDR3 totals 18 residues. CDR1 and CDR2 from the germline V gene are MNHNS and SASEGT. The chain's CDR3 is CASSEAGEGQMGAGELFF. Here the CDR3 DNA reads TGTGCCAGCAGTGAAGCAGGAGAGGGACAGATGGGTGCCGGGGAGCTGTTTTTT.

Remarks on this clone: A clone one base away is much larger, so this may be a read error. Within the sample, other DNA sequences also encode this same CDR3. The V gene is TRBV5-1, the J gene TRBJ2-7; weak D call: TRBD1 (5 bases). CDR3 length: 15 residues. Trimming stripped 0 bases from V and 1 base from J, with 11 bases between. Germline V gene sequence: CDR1 SGHRS, CDR2 YFSETQ. In DNA, the CDR3 is TGCGCCAGCAGCTTGGCAGGGCAGCTATCCTACGAGCAGTACTTC. Translation: CASSLAGQLSYEQYF. Together with reference TRBV5-1 and TRBJ2-7, the CDR3 gives the full variable domain: KAGVTQTPRYLIKTRGQQVTLSCSPISGHRSVSWYQQTPGQGLQFLFEYFSETQRNKGNFPGRFSGRQFSNSRSEMNVSTLELGDSALYLCASSLAGQLSYEQYFGPGTRLTVT.

V usage is TRBV30 and J usage is TRBJ1-6; 10 bases agree with TRBD1. CDR3 length: 16 residues. The germline V gene encodes CDR1 GTSNPN and CDR2 SVGIG (reference sequence). Trimming removed 1 base from V and 7 bases from J; junction bases left unmatched: 7. The CDR3 sequence: CAWSAGQGGQNSPLHF. For the CDR3, the DNA is TGTGCCTGGAGTGCCGGACAGGGGGGACAAAATTCACCCCTCCACTTT. The variable domain in full, completed from reference TRBV30 and TRBJ1-6, reads SQTIHQWPATLVQPVGSPLSLECTVEGTSNPNLYWYRQAAGRGLQLLFYSVGIGQISSEVPQNLSASRPQDRQFILSSKKLLLSDSGFYLCAWSAGQGGQNSPLHFGNGTRLTVT.

The CDR3 DNA sequence: TGCGCCAGCAGCTTGGGGACAGGGTCCCTTACCGGGGAGCTGTTTTTT. Translating gives CASSLGTGSLTGELFF. V usage is TRBV5-1 and J usage is TRBJ2-2; 8 nucleotides line up with TRBD1. CDR3 length: 16 residues. Trimming at V came to 0 bases and at J to 5 bases, leaving 6 bases not matched to a gene. Germline V gene lookup returns CDR1 SGHRS and CDR2 YFSETQ.

The chain has TRBV6-6 and TRBJ2-2; weak D call: TRBD2 (7 bases). Germline V gives CDR1 MNHNY, CDR2 SVGAGI (reference sequence). The CDR3 has 16 residues. Between the trimmed V and J ends, which lost 5 bases and 4 bases, there was a span of 17 bases. CDR3 sequence: CASSGPGGAGTGELFF. CDR3 nucleotides: TGTGCCAGCAGTGGGCCGGGGGGCGCGGGCACCGGGGAGCTGTTTTTT.

This clone has a handful of counts. The V gene is TRBV9, the J gene TRBJ1-1; D ambiguous. This CDR3 comprises 13 residues. Looked up from germline, CDR1 is SGDLS and CDR2 is YYNGEE. V dropped 0 bases and J dropped 5 bases, with 8 bases sitting between them. For the CDR3, the DNA is TGTGCCAGCAGCGTAGGGACGGGAACTGAAGCTTTCTTT. This encodes CASSVGTGTEAFF.

The V gene is TRBV9, the J gene TRBJ2-2, with a weak D call TRBD2 (7 bases). Germline lookup yields CDR1 SGDLS and CDR2 YYNGEE. This CDR3 has 17 amino acids. V was trimmed by 4 bases and J by 1 base, leaving 17 bases between them. In DNA, the CDR3 is TGTGCCAGCAGCCAACGGGGGGACACGGGGAACACCGGGGAGCTGTTTTTT. Translation: CASSQRGDTGNTGELFF.

The CDR3 is CASSAPGTGGTEAFF. The CDR3 DNA reads TGTGCCAGTAGTGCCCCCGGGACAGGGGGCACTGAAGCTTTCTTT. This chain uses TRBV19 with TRBJ1-1, with TRBD1 matching over 11 bases. CDR3 length: 15 residues. CDR1 is LNHDA, CDR2 SQIVND, per germline (reference sequence). J was trimmed by 4 bases and V by 5 bases; bases with no gene match: 6.

The chain carries TRBV5-5 and TRBJ1-1; possible D gene TRBD1, 5 bases. The CDR3 is 15 residues long. Germline V gives CDR1 SGHKS, CDR2 YYEKEE (reference sequence). V was trimmed by 0 bases and J by 6 bases, leaving 15 bases between them. CDR3 in DNA: TGTGCCAGCAGCTTGGGTTGGCGGGGGAGCCCTGAAGCTTTCTTT. Translated, it gives CASSLGWRGSPEAFF.

On this clone: The sample has other DNA sequences that encode this CDR3 too. The rearrangement uses TRBV27 and TRBJ2-5; 12 bases map to TRBD2. Germline V gene lookup returns CDR1 MNHEY and CDR2 SMNVEV (reference sequence). This CDR3 spans 15 amino acids. V lost 4 bases, J lost 5 bases, and 5 bases stayed unmatched. DNA for the CDR3: TGTGCCAGCAGTTCTAGCGGGGGGGCCGGTGAGACCCAGTACTTC. Amino acid sequence: CASSSSGGAGETQYF.

This rearrangement joins TRBV5-5 to TRBJ2-7; 8 bases fit TRBD2. J gave up 5 bases and V 0 bases, and 10 bases lay outside the gene matches. From germline, CDR1 is SGHKS and CDR2 YYEKEE (reference sequence). CDR3 length equals 16 residues. The CDR3 sequence is CASSLASRLAGDEQYF. The CDR3 bases are TGTGCCAGCAGCTTGGCATCGCGCCTAGCGGGCGACGAGCAGTACTTC.

The genes are TRBV18 and TRBJ2-7; possibly TRBD1 for D (6 bases). V dropped 2 bases and J dropped 0 bases, with 11 bases sitting between them. From germline, CDR1 is KGHSH and CDR2 LQKENI. This CDR3 is 15 amino acids long. The CDR3 region is CASSPGTRSSYEQYF. Here the CDR3 DNA reads TGTGCCAGCTCACCAGGGACAAGGAGCTCCTACGAGCAGTACTTC.

V usage is TRBV6-5 and J usage is TRBJ2-7; D possibly corresponds to TRBD2 (5 bases). CDR1 MNHEY and CDR2 SVGAGI come from the germline V gene. The CDR3 is 14 amino acids. V was clipped by 10 bases and J by 0 bases, with 16 bases between them. The CDR3: CAIKLSLASYEQYF. CDR3 bases: TGTGCCATCAAGTTATCCCTAGCCTCCTACGAGCAGTACTTC.

This clone was found a few times. V and J are TRBV3-1 (or the pseudogene TRBV3-2) and TRBJ2-7; 8 nucleotides line up with TRBD2. V lost 4 bases and J lost 2; bases outside the gene matches: 13. The CDR3 spans 17 residues. Germline CDR1 and CDR2: LGHDT and YNNKEL (reference sequence). CDR3 bases: TGTGCCAGCAGCCCCCACTATGGAGCGGGAGTTCCCTACGAGCAGTACTTC. Protein: CASSPHYGAGVPYEQYF.

The chain links TRBV5-1 to TRBJ1-2, with unresolved D. The CDR3 runs 14 residues. Germline V lookup: CDR1 SGHRS, CDR2 YFSETQ. The V gene lost 1 base and the J gene lost 6 bases, with 13 bases spanning the gap. The CDR3 DNA reads as TGCGCCAGCAGCTTGAAGGAGGGAGAGGATGGCTACACCTTC. This translates into CASSLKEGEDGYTF.

This chain links TRBV6-5 with TRBJ2-7; D is perhaps TRBD2 (6 bases). This CDR3 is built from 14 residues. The germline CDR1 and CDR2 sequences are MNHEY and SVGAGI. With 7 bases removed from V and 2 bases from J, the gap between germline ends came to 15 bases. CDR3 coding DNA: TGTGCCAGCATTGGGACTTATGGACCCTACGAGCAGTACTTC. It encodes CASIGTYGPYEQYF.

For the CDR3, the DNA is TGCGCCAGCAGCCAAGTGGAAGTTAGCCCGGGAGGCTTTTACAATGAGCAGTTCTTC. It is translated as CASSQVEVSPGGFYNEQFF. The rearrangement joins TRBV4-1 to TRBJ2-1; 7 nucleotides line up with TRBD2. This CDR3 contains 19 residues. The junction had 16 bases not matched to a gene; V was cut back by 1 base and J by 4 bases. Germline-derived CDR1 and CDR2 are MGHRA and YSYEKL.

This chain connects TRBV7-6 to TRBJ2-2; D gene unclear. Germline V gene sequence: CDR1 SGHVS, CDR2 FNYEAQ. The germline V and J ends were trimmed by 2 bases and 5 bases, with 3 bases remaining between them. The CDR3 has 12 residues. CDR3 loop: CASSLRTGELFF. The CDR3 nucleotides are TGTGCCAGCAGCTTACGGACCGGGGAGCTGTTTTTT. Looking up the rest from reference TRBV7-6 and TRBJ2-2 gives the full variable domain: GAGVSQSPRYKVTKRGQDVALRCDPISGHVSLYWYRQALGQGPEFLTYFNYEAQQDKSGLPNDRFSAERPEGSISTLTIQRTEQRDSAMYRCASSLRTGELFFGEGSRLTVL.

The rearrangement links TRBV5-4 to TRBJ2-7; 8 nucleotides line up with TRBD1. In germline, CDR1 is SGHNT, CDR2 YYREEE (reference sequence). The CDR3 is 14 residues long. The V segment lost 4 bases and the J segment 1 base; nucleotides outside the gene matches: 4. This CDR3 reads CASSPTGVSYEQYF. The CDR3 DNA reads as TGTGCCAGCAGCCCGACAGGGGTTTCCTACGAGCAGTACTTC.

The chain has TRBV14 and TRBJ2-1; 7 nucleotides align to TRBD2. After removal of 1 base from V and 9 bases from J, the junction contained 6 bases not matched to a gene. The CDR3 totals 14 residues. From germline, CDR1 is SGHDN and CDR2 FVKESK. As DNA, the CDR3 is TGTGCCAGCAGCCAAGCCGCCTCGGGGGGTGAGCAGTTCTTC. It specifies CASSQAASGGEQFF.

The J gene is TRBJ2-3, the V gene TRBV5-1; TRBD1 matches at 9 bases. V shed 3 bases, J shed 3 bases, and the junction held 11 bases outside the gene matches. The CDR3 has 17 residues. Germline V CDR1 and CDR2: SGHRS, YFSETQ. The CDR3 bases are TGCGCCAGCAGCTGGGGTCTAGGGGACAGGGTTACAGATACGCAGTATTTT. Translated, it gives CASSWGLGDRVTDTQYF.

The rearrangement joins TRBV30 to TRBJ2-1; TRBD2 might be the D (6 bases). Trimming took off 3 bases at V and 4 bases at J, with 7 bases between the two ends. Germline CDR1 GTSNPN, CDR2 SVGIG (reference sequence). The CDR3 spans 12 residues. Here the CDR3 reads CAWRDYYNEQFF. CDR3 nucleotide sequence: TGTGCCTGGAGGGACTATTACAATGAGCAGTTCTTC.

This clone was recorded once. The chain employs TRBV9 and TRBJ2-1; possible D gene TRBD2, 6 bases. The CDR3 extends over 14 amino acids. The V and J ends lost 3 bases and 3 bases respectively, with 10 bases between them. The germline V gene has CDR1 SGDLS and CDR2 YYNGEE. The CDR3 DNA sequence: TGTGCCAGCAGCGACCGGACTAACTACAATGAGCAGTTCTTC. Protein sequence: CASSDRTNYNEQFF.